One sample yielded the 10 T cell receptor beta chains listed below, sequenced in a study of regulatory and conventional T cells in RAG deficiency. Genomic DNA came from blood conventional CD4+ T cells gated CD25-low CD127-high. The repertoire was sequenced with immunoSEQ multiplex PCR; TCRdb's copy has only in-frame clones and lacks some. The table shows 20,000 to 25,000 clones, with 90% to 95% occurring only once. The data were also submitted as part of a second study, on regulatory T cells. As that study records: Primers: 52 TRBV forward and 13 TRBJ reverse.

Sequenced input: CD4+ T cells sorted from blood. All receptors derive from a human donor in good health.

The rearrangement links TRBV28 to TRBJ1-2; D is uncertain. The V and J ends lost 2 bases and 2 bases respectively, with 9 bases between them. CDR1 is MDHEN and CDR2 is SYDVKM in the germline V gene. The CDR3 runs to 14 residues. The CDR3 region is CASSLPDWNYGYTF. CDR3 sequence (DNA): TGTGCCAGCAGTTTACCCGATTGGAACTATGGCTACACCTTC.

J is TRBJ2-7 and V is TRBV30; the match to TRBD2 covers 9 bases. V trimming: 1 base; J trimming: 2 bases; junction bases outside the gene matches: 12. CDR3 length: 17 amino acids. Germline CDR1 is GTSNPN and CDR2 is SVGIG (reference sequence). In DNA form, the CDR3 reads TGTGCCTGGAGTGACCCCCCTCGACTAGCGGTTACCTACGAGCAGTACTTC. As protein: CAWSDPPRLAVTYEQYF.

The rearrangement links TRBV7-2 to TRBJ2-2; no clear D gene. The germline gives CDR1 SGHTA, CDR2 FQGNSA. This CDR3 has 15 residues. V was shortened by 2 bases and J by 0 bases, with 7 bases between the two germline ends. This chain's CDR3 is CASSLSTANTGELFF. CDR3 DNA sequence: TGTGCCAGCAGCTTAAGCACAGCGAACACCGGGGAGCTGTTTTTT.

V and J are TRBV7-2 and TRBJ2-1; 7 nucleotides agree with TRBD2. Germline V gene data show CDR1 as SGHTA and CDR2 as FQGNSA. CDR3 length: 14 amino acids. V dropped 0 bases and J dropped 7; count of bases not matched to a gene: 3. CDR3 in amino acids: CASSLAGGVNEQFF. DNA of the CDR3: TGTGCCAGCAGCTTAGCGGGAGGGGTGAATGAGCAGTTCTTC.

This CDR3 is CASSNLNYGYTF. CDR3 bases: TGTGCCAGCAGTAACTTAAACTATGGCTACACCTTC. This sequence joins TRBV2 and TRBJ1-2; D remains unclear. V lost 5 bases, J lost 2 bases, and 6 bases lay in between. CDR1 and CDR2 from the germline V gene are SNHLY and FYNNEI. CDR3 length equals 12 residues.

This chain links TRBV27 with TRBJ2-1; D perhaps matches TRBD2 (5 bases). The CDR3 contains 14 residues. Germline-derived CDR1 and CDR2 are MNHEY and SMNVEV (reference sequence). The V gene lost 2 bases and the J gene lost 6 bases, with 11 bases spanning the gap. CDR3 region: CASSLGTRSNEQFF. CDR3 DNA sequence: TGTGCCAGCAGTTTAGGTACTAGGAGCAATGAGCAGTTCTTC.

V is TRBV2 and J is TRBJ1-6; D call uncertain. CDR3 length equals 15 residues. Trimming left V 6 bases short and J 7 bases short, with 16 bases between. Germline V lookup: CDR1 SNHLY, CDR2 FYNNEI. CDR3 nucleotides: TGTGCCAGCAGCTTAGACCCTATGTCGAATTCACCCCTCCACTTT. Residues: CASSLDPMSNSPLHF.

The V and J genes are TRBV30 and TRBJ2-2, with 8 bases lining up with TRBD1. Per germline, CDR1 GTSNPN and CDR2 SVGIG (reference sequence). The junction had 4 bases not matched to a gene; V was cut back by 5 bases and J by 5 bases. The CDR3 loop spans 13 amino acids. The CDR3: CAWRRQGTGELFF. In nucleotides, the CDR3 is TGTGCCTGGCGTCGACAGGGGACCGGGGAGCTGTTTTTT.

Comments on this clone: At one boundary the junction diverges from the germline segment, which might be a read error. The V gene is TRBV6-1, the J gene TRBJ2-3; tentatively, D is TRBD1 (8 bases). Germline lookup yields CDR1 MNHNS and CDR2 SASEGT. The CDR3 totals 15 residues. CDR3: CASREDRGGTDTQYF. CDR3 DNA: TGTGCCAGCAGGGAAGACAGGGGAGGGACAGATACGCAGTATTTT.

This clone has only one observation. J is TRBJ2-1 and V is TRBV14; 13 bases line up with TRBD2. CDR1 is SGHDN, CDR2 FVKESK, per germline. With 7 bases clipped from V and 2 bases from J, the junction kept 5 bases outside the gene matches. The CDR3 consists of 16 residues. The CDR3 here is CASTKGTSGTYNEQFF. The DNA for the CDR3 is TGTGCCAGCACCAAAGGGACTAGCGGGACCTACAATGAGCAGTTCTTC.